This paragraph reports one T cell receptor beta chain. CDR1 is SEHNR, CDR2 FQNEAQ, per germline (reference sequence). Between the trimmed V and J ends, which lost 2 bases and 8 bases, there was a span of 15 bases. This CDR3 contains 14 residues. The data belong to a study of blood T cell repertoires in COVID-19. Clones were read by immunoSEQ multiplex PCR, and TCRdb kept only the in-frame ones, dropping some. The profile shows 430,000 or so clones, over 75% of them singletons. The chain joins TRBV7-9 to TRBJ2-5; a weak D match, TRBD2 (6 bases). The source of this sequence is a young woman who had been exposed to COVID-19. The sample taken for sequencing was PBMCs or T cells enriched from blood (not recorded which). CDR3 sequence (DNA): TGTGCCAGCAGCTTATTAGTCGGGGGAAGCACCCAGTACTTC. It codes for CASSLLVGGSTQYF.